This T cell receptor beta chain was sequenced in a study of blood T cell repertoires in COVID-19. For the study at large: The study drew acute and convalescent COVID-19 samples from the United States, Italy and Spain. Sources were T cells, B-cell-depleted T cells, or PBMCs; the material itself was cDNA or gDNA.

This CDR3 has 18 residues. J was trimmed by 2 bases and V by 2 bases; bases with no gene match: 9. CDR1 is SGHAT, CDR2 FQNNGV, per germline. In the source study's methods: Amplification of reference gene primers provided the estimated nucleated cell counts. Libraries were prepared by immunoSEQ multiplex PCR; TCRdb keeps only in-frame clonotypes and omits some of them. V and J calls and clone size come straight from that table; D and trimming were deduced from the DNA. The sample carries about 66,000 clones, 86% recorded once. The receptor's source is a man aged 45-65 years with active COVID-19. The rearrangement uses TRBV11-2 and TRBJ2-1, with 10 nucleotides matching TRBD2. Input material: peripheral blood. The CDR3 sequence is CASSLSSGGRLTYNEQFF. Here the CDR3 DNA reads TGTGCCAGCAGCTTAAGTAGCGGGGGGAGGCTAACCTACAATGAGCAGTTCTTC.